The 20 T cell receptor beta chains below were found in one sample sequenced in a study of OX40 agonist ivuxolimab in advanced cancers. The library was prepared using the immunoSEQ multiplex PCR assay. This is the immuneACCESS table as TCRdb keeps it, with only in-frame sequences that have V and J called. A part of the clones is gone; compared with another copy, unresolved V genes explain less than half, and the rest is unexplained. In all, the sample holds some 49,000 clones, and roughly 85% of those were seen once. Around 4% of the sample is held by the ten biggest clonotypes. The sequenced sample was CD4+ or CD8+ T cells sorted from blood, obtained in a trial of the OX40 agonist ivuxolimab. These receptors were obtained from an adult with an advanced solid tumor such as melanoma, head and neck, liver or kidney cancer.

V usage is TRBV18 and J usage is TRBJ2-5, with 9 nucleotides matching TRBD1. This CDR3 contains 19 residues. J lost 2 bases, V lost 5 bases, and 18 bases had no gene match. CDR1 and CDR2 from the germline V gene are KGHSH and LQKENI. The CDR3 DNA reads as TGTGCCAGCTCATTAAACCCTATGGACAGGGGCGTAGGGCAAGAGACCCAGTACTTC. Protein: CASSLNPMDRGVGQETQYF.

The table lists this clone with a few counts. V usage is TRBV5-4 and J usage is TRBJ2-1, with 12 positions matching TRBD1. Germline V lookup: CDR1 SGHNT, CDR2 YYREEE (reference sequence). V gave up 3 bases and J gave up 7 bases; unmatched junction bases: 5. There are 15 residues in the CDR3. CDR3 sequence (DNA): TGTGCCAGCAGCTCGGGACAGGGGGCGGGGAATGAGCAGTTCTTC. Translating it yields CASSSGQGAGNEQFF.

V and J are TRBV28 and TRBJ2-7; 7 nucleotides line up with TRBD1. Germline values: CDR1 MDHEN, CDR2 SYDVKM. The V gene end was trimmed by 3 bases and the J gene end by 1 base; junction bases not matched to a gene: 3. There are 14 residues in the CDR3. The CDR3 spells CASSLTGNSYEQYF. For the CDR3, the DNA is TGTGCCAGCAGTTTGACAGGGAATTCCTACGAGCAGTACTTC.

CDR3 sequence (DNA): TGTGCCAGTAGTATAGACCCCAATGAGCAGTTCTTC. Its protein is CASSIDPNEQFF. The gene calls are TRBV19 and TRBJ2-1, with D hard to call. Germline assignment: CDR1 LNHDA and CDR2 SQIVND (reference sequence). V dropped 0 bases and J dropped 6 bases, with 3 bases sitting between them. This CDR3 region has 12 residues.

This sequence joins TRBV5-4 and TRBJ2-2; the D is unclear. The CDR3 consists of 14 residues. Trimming left V 1 base short and J 2 bases short, with 6 bases between. Looked up from germline, CDR1 is SGHNT and CDR2 is YYREEE (reference sequence). The CDR3 DNA reads TGTGCCAGCAGCTTGCATATCAACACCGGGGAGCTGTTTTTT. This codes for CASSLHINTGELFF.

The rearrangement links TRBV19 to TRBJ2-2; TRBD1 matches 7 bases. CDR1 LNHDA and CDR2 SQIVND come from the germline V gene (reference sequence). With 7 bases clipped from V and 3 bases from J, the junction kept 8 bases outside the gene matches. This CDR3 contains 15 residues. CDR3 protein: CASTVTDRYTGELFF. DNA of the CDR3: TGTGCCAGTACCGTTACGGACAGGTACACCGGGGAGCTGTTTTTT.

The CDR3 DNA sequence: TGTGCCAGTAGTATGAGTCAGAGCTATGGCTACACCTTC. It encodes CASSMSQSYGYTF. The J gene is TRBJ1-2, the V gene TRBV19; D unresolved. Trimming left V 3 bases short and J 4 bases short, with 9 bases between. This CDR3 has 13 residues. The germline V gene encodes CDR1 LNHDA and CDR2 SQIVND (reference sequence).

The rearrangement uses TRBV18 and TRBJ1-2; D gene uncertain. This CDR3 has 12 amino acids. The ends were cut back, 0 bases at V and 6 bases at J, with 5 bases in the middle. Germline V gene lookup returns CDR1 KGHSH and CDR2 LQKENI. This CDR3 is CASSPPQDGYTF. CDR3 nucleotides: TGTGCCAGCTCACCACCGCAGGATGGCTACACCTTC.

The chain has TRBV2 and TRBJ2-5, with TRBD2 matching over 9 bases. The V gene end was trimmed by 5 bases and the J gene end by 1 base; junction bases not matched to a gene: 5. The CDR3 length is 15 residues. CDR1 is SNHLY, CDR2 FYNNEI, per germline. CDR3 nucleotide sequence: TGTGCCAGCAGTAAAGAGCGGGGGGCCCAAGAGACCCAGTACTTC. Protein sequence: CASSKERGAQETQYF.

The CDR3: CASSKDLAGGPTETQYF. CDR3 sequence (DNA): TGTGCCAGCAGCAAAGACCTAGCGGGGGGTCCTACGGAGACCCAGTACTTC. This rearrangement joins TRBV21-1 to TRBJ2-5; the table's D call of TRBD2 was not tested on the DNA. TRBV21-1 is described as a pseudogene. This CDR3 contains 17 residues.

The V call is TRBV5-1, the J call TRBJ1-6, with TRBD1 as a possible D gene (5 bases). Germline V gives CDR1 SGHRS, CDR2 YFSETQ. V dropped 0 bases and J dropped 8 bases, with 12 bases sitting between them. CDR3 size: 15 residues. CDR3 in amino acids: CASSLAPQGDSPLHF. As DNA, the CDR3 is TGCGCCAGCAGCTTGGCCCCCCAGGGTGATTCACCCCTCCACTTT.

The chain links TRBV5-4 to TRBJ1-1; D unclear. The V gene's germline CDR1 is SGHNT and CDR2 YYREEE (reference sequence). The CDR3 consists of 13 residues. V dropped 2 bases and J dropped 3 bases, with 8 bases sitting between them. Written as DNA, the CDR3 is TGTGCCAGCAGCTTACAGAGGGACACTGAAGCTTTCTTT. This sequence encodes CASSLQRDTEAFF.

This chain joins TRBV10-3 and TRBJ1-2, with D possibly matching TRBD1 (5 bases). The CDR3 runs 13 residues. CDR1 is ENHRY and CDR2 is SYGVKD in the germline V gene. V lost 7 bases and J lost 2, with 11 bases in between. CDR3 region: CAITTGTNYGYTF. DNA of the CDR3: TGTGCCATCACTACCGGGACCAACTATGGCTACACCTTC.

The chain recombines TRBV7-3 with TRBJ1-1; D is undetermined. The ends were cut back, 5 bases at V and 1 base at J, with 8 bases in the middle. The CDR3 runs 13 residues. Per germline, CDR1 SGHTA and CDR2 FQGTGA. The CDR3 region is CASSVGANTEAFF. The CDR3 bases are TGTGCCAGCAGCGTAGGTGCGAACACTGAAGCTTTCTTT.

V gene TRBV6-5 combines with J gene TRBJ2-2, with TRBD2 identical over 8 bases. With V trimmed by 6 bases and J by 4 bases, 4 bases remained unmatched. Germline-derived CDR1 and CDR2 are MNHEY and SVGAGI. The CDR3 consists of 14 residues. The CDR3 reads CASRLSGGTGELFF. CDR3 nucleotide sequence: TGTGCCAGCAGACTCAGCGGGGGCACCGGGGAGCTGTTTTTT.

The chain links TRBV7-9 to TRBJ1-1; D remains ambiguous. There are 15 residues in the CDR3. With 1 base removed from V and 3 bases from J, the gap between germline ends came to 12 bases. Germline CDR1 SEHNR, CDR2 FQNEAQ (reference sequence). Here the CDR3 reads CASSLGRGSHTEAFF. In DNA, the CDR3 is TGTGCCAGCAGCTTAGGACGGGGAAGCCACACTGAAGCTTTCTTT.

The chain combines TRBV18 with TRBJ2-3; 10 positions match TRBD1. Germline CDR1 reads KGHSH; CDR2 reads LQKENI. The ends lost 0 bases at V and 4 bases at J; junction bases unmatched: 1. The CDR3 is 15 residues long. As DNA, the CDR3 is TGTGCCAGCTCACCACCGGGACAGGGGTCAGATACGCAGTATTTT. Translating it yields CASSPPGQGSDTQYF.

The chain uses TRBV12-5 and TRBJ2-3, with 9 bases identical to TRBD1. The CDR3 contains 14 residues. V lost 4 bases, J lost 4 bases, and 3 bases stayed unmatched. In germline, CDR1 is LGHNT, CDR2 FRNRAP. CDR3 protein: CASGSDRGADTQYF. As DNA, the CDR3 is TGTGCTAGTGGTTCCGACAGGGGGGCAGATACGCAGTATTTT.

The CDR3 DNA follows: TGTGCCAGCAGTTTAGGATCTAGCACAGATACGCAGTATTTT. Translated: CASSLGSSTDTQYF. V and J are TRBV6-6 and TRBJ2-3; D is undetermined. The CDR3 is 14 residues long. The V end lost 4 bases, the J end lost 0 bases, and 8 bases lay between the germline ends. The germline V gene has CDR1 MNHNY and CDR2 SVGAGI (reference sequence).

The chain recombines TRBV28 with TRBJ2-7; TRBD2 might be the D (6 bases). The length of the CDR3 is 12 residues. Germline V gives CDR1 MDHEN, CDR2 SYDVKM. V was pared by 2 bases and J by 9 bases, with 11 bases between. The CDR3 DNA reads as TGTGCCAGCAGTTTAGGCCCGCGGGGGCAGTACTTC. Its protein is CASSLGPRGQYF.